This T cell receptor beta chain is from a study of identical twins. Whole-study findings and limits: Insertions were fewer in abundant cord blood beta clonotypes, whereas memory repertoires showed none of this pattern.

A few counts support this clonotype. What it binds is unknown. Trimming cost V 7 bases and J 8 bases; bases outside gene matches: 12. The CDR3 is 15 residues long. Using its own MiXCR run on the 5' RACE reads, TCRdb lists one record per CDR3 protein. The top ten hold roughly 2.8% of the sample, which has 450,000 or so distinct CDR3 sequences, less than 25% seen once. Separately, the same data were catalogued under a study of T cells expressing NK-cell markers. That paper states: Seven sequenced donors out of eight were HCMV-seropositive, one seronegative.

The specimen was CD4+ T cells sorted from blood. The sequence was obtained from a woman younger than 30 in good health. V gene TRBV12-3 or TRBV12-4 combines with J gene TRBJ1-3; 9 positions match TRBD1. CDR3 sequence: CASTPGQGVGDTIYF. The CDR3 coding sequence is TGTGCCAGCACCCCGGGACAGGGTGTAGGTGACACCATATATTTT.